These T cell receptor beta chains were read from a single sample in a study of shared clonotypes between healthy human individuals. Produced via immunoSEQ multiplex PCR; TCRdb's table is partial and in-frame only. The profile shows under 1,900,000 clones, approximately 98.5% of them singletons. Input material: naive CD4+ T cells sorted from blood. Source of these receptors: a man aged 25-45 years in good health. CDR3s include the opening cysteine and the closing phenylalanine or tryptophan. A D gene is named only where the DNA matches it firmly. Rows give clone size only sometimes, using once, few, many, or a class for an expanded clone.

once	NA	TRBV6-1	TRBJ2-1	CASSDRRDRPSYNEQFF	TGTGCCAGCAGTGATCGGCGGGACCGCCCCTCCTACAATGAGCAGTTCTTC
NA	NA	TRBV29-1	TRBJ1-3	CSVRDSGNTIYF	TGCAGCGTTCGAGATTCTGGAAACACCATATATTTT
NA	TRBD1	TRBV19	TRBJ2-7	CASSIGRDRGHEQYF	TGTGCCAGTAGTATAGGGAGGGACAGGGGCCACGAGCAGTACTTC
NA	TRBD2	TRBV2	TRBJ2-3	CASRTGTSGADTQYF	TGTGCCAGCAGGACCGGGACTAGCGGGGCAGATACGCAGTATTTT
once	NA	TRBV28	TRBJ1-4	CASSFPGSSTNEKLFF	TGTGCCAGCAGTTTCCCAGGGAGTTCGACTAATGAAAAACTGTTTTTT
NA	TRBD1	TRBV5-4	TRBJ2-5	CASSPTDRGETQYF	TGTGCCAGCAGCCCAACGGACAGGGGAGAGACCCAGTACTTC
NA	NA	TRBV9	TRBJ2-1	CASSVVSGGSGLRRKIAYEQFF	TGTGCCAGCAGCGTAGTTTCCGGGGGTTCTGGGCTACGGCGGAAAATTGCCTATGAGCAGTTCTTC
NA	NA	TRBV4-1	TRBJ1-5	CASSQESAGVSPQHF	TGCGCCAGCAGCCAAGAGTCAGCAGGGGTTTCGCCCCAGCATTTT
NA	TRBD2	TRBV7-2	TRBJ2-1	CASSLAVAGRHEQFF	TGTGCCAGCAGCTTAGCAGTAGCGGGAAGGCATGAGCAGTTCTTC
once	TRBD2	TRBV6-1	TRBJ2-7	CASSEIAGGHEQYF	TGTGCCAGCAGTGAAATAGCGGGAGGACACGAGCAGTACTTC
NA	TRBD1	TRBV10-3	TRBJ2-3	CAISRQGPNTDTQYF	TGTGCCATCAGTAGACAGGGTCCTAACACAGATACGCAGTATTTT
NA	TRBD2	TRBV2	TRBJ2-5	CASSGTSGQETQYF	TGTGCCAGCAGCGGGACTAGCGGCCAAGAGACCCAGTACTTC
NA	TRBD1	TRBV19	TRBJ2-7	CASSIGTVGEQYF	TGTGCCAGTAGTATCGGGACAGTAGGCGAGCAGTACTTC
NA	NA	TRBV5-1	TRBJ2-3	CASSLDSSTDTQYF	TGCGCCAGCAGCTTAGACAGTAGCACAGATACGCAGTATTTT
NA	NA	TRBV5-1	TRBJ1-1	CASRAVTEAFF	TGCGCCAGCAGAGCGGTCACTGAAGCTTTCTTT
NA	NA	TRBV28	TRBJ2-5	CASRLTGRVETQYF	TGTGCCAGCAGGTTGACAGGGAGGGTAGAGACCCAGTACTTC
NA	NA	TRBV10-3	TRBJ2-5	CAITTGRSGETQYF	TGTGCCATCACTACGGGACGGTCGGGGGAGACCCAGTACTTC
NA	NA	TRBV19	TRBJ2-1	CASSIWAGYNEQFF	TGTGCCAGTAGTATTTGGGCTGGATACAATGAGCAGTTCTTC
NA	NA	TRBV9	TRBJ1-2	CASSVRSMDYGYTF	TGTGCCAGCAGCGTACGGTCGATGGACTATGGCTACACCTTC
NA	TRBD2	TRBV4-2	TRBJ2-7	CASSLSGGYEQYF	TGTGCCAGCAGCCTTAGCGGGGGCTACGAGCAGTACTTC
NA	NA	TRBV5-1	TRBJ2-3	CASSLEPKLGTDTQYF	TGCGCCAGCAGCCTGGAGCCAAAGTTGGGGACAGATACGCAGTATTTT
NA	TRBD1	TRBV18	TRBJ1-1	CASSQTGANEAFF	TGTGCCAGCTCCCAAACAGGGGCGAATGAAGCTTTCTTT
NA	NA	TRBV4-2	TRBJ2-7	CASSHAGATYEQYF	TGTGCCAGCAGCCACGCCGGGGCTACCTACGAGCAGTACTTC
NA	NA	TRBV7-9	TRBJ1-3	CASSWGSSGNTIYF	TGTGCCAGCAGCTGGGGGAGCTCTGGAAACACCATATATTTT
NA	NA	TRBV6-5	TRBJ2-2	CASSSRGTGELFF	TGTGCCAGCAGTTCAAGGGGCACCGGGGAGCTGTTTTTT
NA	NA	TRBV19	TRBJ2-7	CASSTPSTFGEQYF	TGTGCCAGTAGTACGCCTAGTACGTTCGGTGAGCAGTACTTC
NA	TRBD2	TRBV28	TRBJ2-1	CASSFPLAGVGNEQFF	TGTGCCAGCAGTTTTCCTCTAGCGGGAGTTGGTAATGAGCAGTTCTTC
few	NA	TRBV7-8	TRBJ2-7	CASSLRPGRVGPEQYF	TGTGCCAGCAGCTTACGTCCAGGGCGTGTCGGCCCGGAGCAGTACTTC
NA	TRBD2	TRBV7-8	TRBJ2-3	CASSLVVAGGGTSTDTQYF	TGTGCCAGCAGCTTAGTCGTAGCGGGAGGAGGGACTAGCACAGATACGCAGTATTTT
NA	NA	TRBV21-1	TRBJ1-1	CASSKSGGTFF	TGTGCCAGCAGCAAAAGCGGGGGAACTTTCTTT
NA	TRBD2	TRBV9	TRBJ2-3	CASSKSGIGTTDTQYF	TGTGCCAGCAGCAAAAGCGGGATCGGGACCACAGATACGCAGTATTTT
NA	TRBD2	TRBV2	TRBJ2-7	CASRSGTSVYEQYF	TGTGCCAGCAGGTCCGGGACTAGCGTCTACGAGCAGTACTTC